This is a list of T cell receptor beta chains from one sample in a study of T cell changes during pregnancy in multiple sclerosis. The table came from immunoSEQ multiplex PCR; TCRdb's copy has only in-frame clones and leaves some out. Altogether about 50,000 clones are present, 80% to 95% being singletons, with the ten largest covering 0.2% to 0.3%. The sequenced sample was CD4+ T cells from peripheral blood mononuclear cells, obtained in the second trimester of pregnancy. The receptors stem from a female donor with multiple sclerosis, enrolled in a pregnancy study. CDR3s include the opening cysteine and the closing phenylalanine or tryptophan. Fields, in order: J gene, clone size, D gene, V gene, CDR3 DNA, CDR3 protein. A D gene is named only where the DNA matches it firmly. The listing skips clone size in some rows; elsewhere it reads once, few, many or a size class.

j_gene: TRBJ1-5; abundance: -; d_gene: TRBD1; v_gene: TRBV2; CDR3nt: TGTGCCAGCAGACTAGGACAGGGCAATCAGCCCCAGCATTTT; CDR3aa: CASRLGQGNQPQHF
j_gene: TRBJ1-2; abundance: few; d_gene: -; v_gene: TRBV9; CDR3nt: TGTGCCAGCAGCGTAGCTGGGGGCAGGACTGGCTACACCTTC; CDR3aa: CASSVAGGRTGYTF
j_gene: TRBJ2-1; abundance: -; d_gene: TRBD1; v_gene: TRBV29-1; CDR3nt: TGCAGCGTGGAGCCCAGGACAGGGGTTTTGGATGAGCAGTTCTTC; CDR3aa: CSVEPRTGVLDEQFF
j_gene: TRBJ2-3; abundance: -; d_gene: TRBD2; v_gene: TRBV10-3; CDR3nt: TGTGTGACGGGGGGGCCAGAAGATACGCAGTATTTT; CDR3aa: CVTGGPEDTQYF
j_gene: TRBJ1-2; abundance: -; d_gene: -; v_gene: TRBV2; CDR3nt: TGTGCCAGCACCGGACAACCCAATAACTATGGCTACACCTTC; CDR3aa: CASTGQPNNYGYTF
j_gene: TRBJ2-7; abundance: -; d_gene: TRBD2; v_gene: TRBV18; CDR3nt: TGTGCCAGCTCACCGACTCCGGGACTAGCGGGAGGGCACTACGAGCAGTACTTC; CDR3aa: CASSPTPGLAGGHYEQYF
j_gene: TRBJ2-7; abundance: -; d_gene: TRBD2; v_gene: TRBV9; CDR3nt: TGTGCCAGCAGCCCGGGGGGGGACTCCTACGAGCAGTACTTC; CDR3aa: CASSPGGDSYEQYF
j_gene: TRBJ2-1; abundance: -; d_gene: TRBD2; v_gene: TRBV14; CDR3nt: TGTGCCAGCAGCCGGGGGGGCTCCTACAATGAGCAGTTCTTC; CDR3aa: CASSRGGSYNEQFF
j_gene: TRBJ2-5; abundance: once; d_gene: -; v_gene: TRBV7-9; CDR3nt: TGTGCCAGCAGGCTCTCGACCGGGGGGCATGAGACCCAGTACTTC; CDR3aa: CASRLSTGGHETQYF
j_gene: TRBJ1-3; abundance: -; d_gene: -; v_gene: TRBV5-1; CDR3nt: TGCGCCAGCAGCCCTCCGAGCTCTGGAAACACCATATATTTT; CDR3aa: CASSPPSSGNTIYF
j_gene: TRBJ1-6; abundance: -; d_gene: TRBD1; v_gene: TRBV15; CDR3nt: TGTGCCACCAGCAGAGCGCCGGGACAGGGGGCATCACCCCTCCACTTT; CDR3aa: CATSRAPGQGASPLHF
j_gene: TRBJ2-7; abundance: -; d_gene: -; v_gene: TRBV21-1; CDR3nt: TGTGCCAGCAGCACGCCGAGGGGGGGGCTACAGCAGTACTTC; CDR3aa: CASSTPRGGLQQYF
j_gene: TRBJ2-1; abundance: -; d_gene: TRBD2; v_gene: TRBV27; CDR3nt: TGTGCCAGCAGTACACTAGCGGGGGGATACAATGAGCAGTTCTTC; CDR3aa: CASSTLAGGYNEQFF
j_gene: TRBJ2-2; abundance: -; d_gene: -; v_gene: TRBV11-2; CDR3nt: TGTGCCAGCAGCCCAACCCCCGGCACCGGGGAGCTGTTTTTT; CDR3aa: CASSPTPGTGELFF
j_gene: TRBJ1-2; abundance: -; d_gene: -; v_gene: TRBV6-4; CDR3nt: TGTGCCAGCAGCCGAGGCTATAACTATGGCTACACCTTC; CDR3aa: CASSRGYNYGYTF
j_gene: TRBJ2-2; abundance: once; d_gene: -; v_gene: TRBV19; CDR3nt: TGTGCCTGTTCCAGACTCCCCGCGGGCACCGGGGAGCTGTTTTTT; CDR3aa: CACSRLPAGTGELFF
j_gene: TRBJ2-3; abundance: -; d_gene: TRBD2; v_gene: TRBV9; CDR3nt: TGTGCCAGCAGCGCACAACAGAGGAGCGGGGGTGGCACAGATACGCAGTATTTT; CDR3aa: CASSAQQRSGGGTDTQYF
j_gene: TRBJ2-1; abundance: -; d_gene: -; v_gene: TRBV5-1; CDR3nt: TGCGCCAGCGCGTTACAATCGGACAGATACAATGAGCAGTTCTTC; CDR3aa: CASALQSDRYNEQFF
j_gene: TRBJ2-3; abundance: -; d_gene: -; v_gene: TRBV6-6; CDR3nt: TGTGCCAGCAGGGTAGGGGGAGTCGGCACAGATACGCAGTATTTT; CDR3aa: CASRVGGVGTDTQYF
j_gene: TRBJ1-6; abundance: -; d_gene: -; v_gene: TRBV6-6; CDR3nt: TGTGCCAGCAGTTCGGGTCTGTCACCCCTCCACTTT; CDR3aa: CASSSGLSPLHF
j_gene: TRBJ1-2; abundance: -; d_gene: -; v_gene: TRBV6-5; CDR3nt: TGTGCCAGCAGTTATGGAGACAACTATGGCTACACCTTC; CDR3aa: CASSYGDNYGYTF
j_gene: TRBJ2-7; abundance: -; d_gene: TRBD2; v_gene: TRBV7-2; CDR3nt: TGTGCCAGCAGCAAAAGGACTAGCGGGAGGGCCGGGATCCCCTACGAGCAGTACTTC; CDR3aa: CASSKRTSGRAGIPYEQYF
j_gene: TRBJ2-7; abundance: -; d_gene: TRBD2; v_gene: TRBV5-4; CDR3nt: TGTGCCAGCAGCAGCCCGGGACTAGCGGACGCCTACGAGCAGTACTTC; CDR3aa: CASSSPGLADAYEQYF
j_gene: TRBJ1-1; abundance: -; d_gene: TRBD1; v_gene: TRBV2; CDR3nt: TGTGCCAGCACCAGGGACAGAGCGAACACTGAAGCTTTCTTT; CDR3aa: CASTRDRANTEAFF
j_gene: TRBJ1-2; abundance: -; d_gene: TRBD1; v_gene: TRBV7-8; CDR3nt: TGTGCCAGCAGCGGACAGGGCCGTAAGAGGGGGTTGACGTATGGCTACACCTTC; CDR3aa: CASSGQGRKRGLTYGYTF
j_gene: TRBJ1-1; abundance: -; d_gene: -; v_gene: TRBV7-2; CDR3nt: TGTGCCAGCAGCTCCCGAACGGGGAACACTGAAGCTTTCTTT; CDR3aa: CASSSRTGNTEAFF
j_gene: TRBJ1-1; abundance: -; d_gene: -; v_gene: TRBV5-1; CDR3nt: TGCGCCAGCGGCTTCTCACGGGACACCAGCAGGAACACTGAAGCTTTCTTT; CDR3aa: CASGFSRDTSRNTEAFF
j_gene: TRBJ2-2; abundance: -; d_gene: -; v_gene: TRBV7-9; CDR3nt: TGTGCCAGCACCAGGACTACCGGGAACACCGGGGAGCTGTTTTTT; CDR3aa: CASTRTTGNTGELFF
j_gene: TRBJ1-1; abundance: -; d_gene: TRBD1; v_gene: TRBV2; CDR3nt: TGTGCCAGCAGAACCGAACCGGGACAGACCTCCATGAACACTGAAGCTTTCTTT; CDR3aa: CASRTEPGQTSMNTEAFF
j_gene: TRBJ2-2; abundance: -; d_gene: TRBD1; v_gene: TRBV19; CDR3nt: TGTGCCAGTAGTGATGCGGCAGGGGGCATGTACACCGGGGAGCTGTTTTTT; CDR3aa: CASSDAAGGMYTGELFF
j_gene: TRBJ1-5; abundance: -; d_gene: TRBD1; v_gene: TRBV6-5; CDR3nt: TGTGCCAGCAGCTCCACAGGGGGGAGCAATCAGCCCCAGCATTTT; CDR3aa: CASSSTGGSNQPQHF
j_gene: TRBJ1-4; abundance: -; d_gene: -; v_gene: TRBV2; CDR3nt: TGTGCCAGCAGTGAGGAGAATGAAAAACTGTTTTTT; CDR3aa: CASSEENEKLFF
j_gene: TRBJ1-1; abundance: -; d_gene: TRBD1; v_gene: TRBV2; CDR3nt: TGTGCCAGCGATGGGACAGGCGGGCATATCGGTTTCTTT; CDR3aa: CASDGTGGHIGFF
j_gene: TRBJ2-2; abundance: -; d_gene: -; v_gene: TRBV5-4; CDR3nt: TGTGCCAGCAGCTTATCGTCGAACACCGGGGAGCTGTTTTTT; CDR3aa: CASSLSSNTGELFF
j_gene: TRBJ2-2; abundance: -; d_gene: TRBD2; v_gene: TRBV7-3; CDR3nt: TGTGCCAGCAGCTCAGGGACTAGCGGGGGAGACACCGGGGAGCTGTTTTTT; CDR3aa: CASSSGTSGGDTGELFF
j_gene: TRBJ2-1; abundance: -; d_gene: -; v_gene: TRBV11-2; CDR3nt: TGTGCCAGCAGCTTACCTGGACTCGGAGGGAATGAGCAGTTCTTC; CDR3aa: CASSLPGLGGNEQFF
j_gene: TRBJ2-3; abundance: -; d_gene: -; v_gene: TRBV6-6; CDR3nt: TGTGCCACCTCTAGCGTAACTGATACGCAGTATTTT; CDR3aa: CATSSVTDTQYF
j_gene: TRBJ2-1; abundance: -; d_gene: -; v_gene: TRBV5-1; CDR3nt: TGCGCCAGCAGCTTGTTTGAGGTTAGCTCCTACAATGAGCAGTTCTTC; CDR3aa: CASSLFEVSSYNEQFF
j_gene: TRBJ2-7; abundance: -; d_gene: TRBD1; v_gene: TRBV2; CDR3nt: TGTGCCAGCAGTGCTAGGGACAGGGTCTTCTCAGGTTACGAGCAGTACTTC; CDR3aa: CASSARDRVFSGYEQYF
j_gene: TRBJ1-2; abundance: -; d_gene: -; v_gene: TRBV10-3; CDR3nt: TGTGCCATTTCTCAGGGTTCGGGCTACACCTTC; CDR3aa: CAISQGSGYTF
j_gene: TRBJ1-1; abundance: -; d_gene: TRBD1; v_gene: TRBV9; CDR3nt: TGTGCCAGCAGCCGGGGACAGGGGGACACTGAAGCTTTCTTT; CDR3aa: CASSRGQGDTEAFF